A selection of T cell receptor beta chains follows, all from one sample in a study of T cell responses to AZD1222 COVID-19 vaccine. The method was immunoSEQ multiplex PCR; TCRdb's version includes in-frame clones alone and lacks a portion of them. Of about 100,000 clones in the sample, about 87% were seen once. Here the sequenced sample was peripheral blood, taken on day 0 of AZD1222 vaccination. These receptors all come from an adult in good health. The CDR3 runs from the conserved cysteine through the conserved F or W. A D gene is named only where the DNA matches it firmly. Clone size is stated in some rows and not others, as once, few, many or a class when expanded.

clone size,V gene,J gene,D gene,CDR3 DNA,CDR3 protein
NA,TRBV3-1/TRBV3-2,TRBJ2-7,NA,TGTGCCAGCAGCCAAGATCGGCAGGATCGGCGATCCTACGAGCAGTACTTC,CASSQDRQDRRSYEQYF
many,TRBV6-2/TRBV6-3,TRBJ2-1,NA,TGTGCCAGCAGTTACTGGGGGGAATACAATGAGCAGTTCTTC,CASSYWGEYNEQFF
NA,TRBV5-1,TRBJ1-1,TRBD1,TGCGCCAGCGGACAGGGGATGAACACTGAAGCTTTCTTT,CASGQGMNTEAFF
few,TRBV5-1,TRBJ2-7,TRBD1,TGCGCCAGCAGCTTTGGGACAGGGGCGTTACACGAGCAGTACTTC,CASSFGTGALHEQYF
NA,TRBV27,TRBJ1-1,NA,TGTGCCAGCAGTTTGGCCAGGGGCGGGACTGAAGCTTTCTTT,CASSLARGGTEAFF
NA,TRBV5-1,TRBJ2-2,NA,TGCGCCAGCAGCTTGAGGGCGGCGGGTAACACCGGGGAGCTGTTTTTT,CASSLRAAGNTGELFF
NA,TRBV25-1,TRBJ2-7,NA,TGTGCCAGCAGTGAAGGGTACGAGCAGTACTTC,CASSEGYEQYF
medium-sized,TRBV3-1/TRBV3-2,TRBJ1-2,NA,TGTGCCAGCAGCCAAGAGGGCCCGGGAGGTGGCTACACCTTC,CASSQEGPGGGYTF
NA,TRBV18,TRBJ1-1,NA,TGTGCCAGCTCACCCTCGACAGACCCGAACACTGAAGCTTTCTTT,CASSPSTDPNTEAFF
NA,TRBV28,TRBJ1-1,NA,TGTGCCAGCAGTTTGCACGAGAACACTGAAGCTTTCTTT,CASSLHENTEAFF
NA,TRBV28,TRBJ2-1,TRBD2,TGTGCCAGCAGTTTTTCACCGGGACTAGTAGGGAATGAGCAGTTCTTC,CASSFSPGLVGNEQFF
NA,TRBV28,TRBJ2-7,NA,TGTGCCAGCAGTTTGCCAGGGAACGAGCAGTACTTC,CASSLPGNEQYF
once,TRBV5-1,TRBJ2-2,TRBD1,TGCGCCAGCAGCTCCGGGACAGGGTCAACCGGGGAGCTGTTTTTT,CASSSGTGSTGELFF
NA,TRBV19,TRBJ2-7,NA,TGTGCCAGTAGTATAGATATATCGGGGGTCTCCTACGAGCAGTACTTC,CASSIDISGVSYEQYF
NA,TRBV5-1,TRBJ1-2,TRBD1,TGCGCCAGCAGCTGGAGACAGGGCGGGCTGGAGGGCTACACCTTC,CASSWRQGGLEGYTF
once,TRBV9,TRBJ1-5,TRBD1,TGTGCCAGCAGCGTAGGACAGGGGAATCAGCCCCAGCATTTT,CASSVGQGNQPQHF
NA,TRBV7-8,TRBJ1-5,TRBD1,TGTGCCAGCGCGGGGACAGCTAATCAGCCCCAGCATTTT,CASAGTANQPQHF
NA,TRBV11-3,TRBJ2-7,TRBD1,TGTGCCAGCAGCTTTCCACAGGGGAACGAGCAGTACTTC,CASSFPQGNEQYF
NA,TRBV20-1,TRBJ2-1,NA,TGCAGTGCTAGATCGGGGCTTGAGCAGTTCTTC,CSARSGLEQFF
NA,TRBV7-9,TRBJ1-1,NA,TGTGCCAGCAGCTACGGGGCTGAAGCTTTCTTT,CASSYGAEAFF
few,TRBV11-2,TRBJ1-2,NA,TGTGCCAGCAGGGCCCCCCTGCTCCTCAGGGGAGGGTATGGCTACACCTTC,CASRAPLLLRGGYGYTF
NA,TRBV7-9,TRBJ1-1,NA,TGTGCCAGCAGCCATGACGGGCTGGGCACTGAAGCTTTCTTT,CASSHDGLGTEAFF
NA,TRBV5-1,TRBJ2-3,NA,TGCGCCAGCAGCCCGGATAGCACAGATACGCAGTATTTT,CASSPDSTDTQYF
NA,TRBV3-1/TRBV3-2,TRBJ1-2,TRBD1,TGTGCCAGCAGCCAATCCGGACAGGTTGGAGAGGGCTACACCTTC,CASSQSGQVGEGYTF
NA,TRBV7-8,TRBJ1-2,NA,TGTGCCAGCAGCTTAAACCTGAGGATTGACTATGGCTACACCTTC,CASSLNLRIDYGYTF
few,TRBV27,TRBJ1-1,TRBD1,TGTGCCAGCATGGTTCAGGGGGGCTTGGACACTGAAGCTTTCTTT,CASMVQGGLDTEAFF
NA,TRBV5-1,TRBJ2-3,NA,TGCGCCAGCAGCTTGTACACAGATACGCAGTATTTT,CASSLYTDTQYF
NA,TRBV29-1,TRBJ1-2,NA,TGCAGCGTTGTCAAAACTTCATCCTATGGCTACACCTTC,CSVVKTSSYGYTF
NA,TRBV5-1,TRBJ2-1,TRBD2,TGCGCCAGCAGTTATCGAGCGGGGGGGCCTCGTAATGAGCAGTTCTTC,CASSYRAGGPRNEQFF
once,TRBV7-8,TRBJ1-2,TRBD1,TGTGCCAGCAGCCCGGGACAGGGTCCCGGCTACACCTTC,CASSPGQGPGYTF
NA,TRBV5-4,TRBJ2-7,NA,TGTGCCAGCAGCTTCCCGGGACACGTTAGGGAGCAGTACTTC,CASSFPGHVREQYF
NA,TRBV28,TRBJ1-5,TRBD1,TGTGCCAGCAGAAACACAGGGGGCTCCAATCAGCCCCAGCATTTT,CASRNTGGSNQPQHF
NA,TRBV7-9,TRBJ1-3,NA,TGTGCCAGCAGCCGGGACTCTGGAAACACCATATATTTT,CASSRDSGNTIYF
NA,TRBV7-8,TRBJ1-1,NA,TGTGCCAGCAGCTTAGCCTTGGAGGCCGAAGCTTTCTTT,CASSLALEAEAFF
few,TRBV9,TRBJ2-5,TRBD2,TGTGCCAGCAGCCCGACTAGCGGGGCAGAGACCCAGTACTTC,CASSPTSGAETQYF
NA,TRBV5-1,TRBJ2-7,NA,TGCGCCAGCAGCTCCCAGTTCGACAGGTTTCACTACGAGCAGTACTTC,CASSSQFDRFHYEQYF
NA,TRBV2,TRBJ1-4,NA,TGTGCCAGCCGGCCGGGGGGATATAATGAAAAACTGTTTTTT,CASRPGGYNEKLFF
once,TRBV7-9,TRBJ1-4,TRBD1,TGTGCCGGGCGGACAGGTCTAAATGAAAAACTGTTTTTT,CAGRTGLNEKLFF
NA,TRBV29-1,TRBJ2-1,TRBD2,TGCAGCGGGGTAGGACTAGCGGGAGAGAGTTTCTCCTACAATGAGCAGTTCTTC,CSGVGLAGESFSYNEQFF
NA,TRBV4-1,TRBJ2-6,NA,TGCGCCAGCAGCCAGCCTACAGGACCCGCCGGGGCCAACGTCCTGACTTTC,CASSQPTGPAGANVLTF
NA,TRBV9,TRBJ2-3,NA,TGTGCCAGCAGCGTATTTTCCACTAGCACAGATACGCAGTATTTT,CASSVFSTSTDTQYF
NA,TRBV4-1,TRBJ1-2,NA,TGCGCCAGCAGCCAGAGAGATCGGACGGCAACTAACTATGGCTACACCTTC,CASSQRDRTATNYGYTF
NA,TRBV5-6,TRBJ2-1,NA,TGTGCCAGCGGGGAAGACACCTACAATGAGCAGTTCTTC,CASGEDTYNEQFF